A selection of T cell receptor beta chains follows, all from one sample in a study of CD8+CD57+ T cells in acquired aplastic anemia. MiXCR was run by TCRdb on the reads, yielding one entry per CDR3 protein. The profile covers 110,000 or so distinct CDR3 sequences, with 50% to 70% appearing a single time and under 35% taken by the ten largest. Sample: sorted CD4+, CD8+, or CD8+CD57+ T cells (not recorded which) from PBMCs. All receptors come from a human donor with aplastic anemia. Both conserved end residues are part of each CDR3. Fields, in order: V gene, J gene, clone size, D gene, CDR3 length, CDR3 protein, CDR3 DNA. D genes are given only for firm matches. Part of the rows lack a size; the others show once, few, many or a class for expanded clones.

V: TRBV15
J: TRBJ2-7
size: NA
D: TRBD1
length: 14
CDR3: CATSSGQGIYEQYF
DNA: TGTGCCACCAGCTCGGGACAGGGGATCTACGAGCAGTACTTC

V: TRBV6-5
J: TRBJ2-7
size: NA
D: NA
length: 13
CDR3: CASSFVEYNEQYF
DNA: TGTGCCAGCAGTTTCGTGGAGTACAATGAGCAGTACTTC

V: TRBV28
J: TRBJ1-1
size: once
D: NA
length: 14
CDR3: CASSLTDPNTEAFF
DNA: TGTGCCAGCAGTTTAACCGACCCGAACACTGAAGCTTTCTTT

V: TRBV29-1
J: TRBJ2-3
size: NA
D: NA
length: 12
CDR3: CSALQDTDTQYF
DNA: TGCAGCGCCCTACAGGACACAGATACGCAGTATTTT

V: TRBV7-9
J: TRBJ2-3
size: once
D: TRBD1
length: 16
CDR3: CASSSPRTGGPDTQYF
DNA: TGTGCCAGCAGTAGCCCGCGGACAGGGGGCCCAGATACGCAGTATTTT

V: TRBV4-2
J: TRBJ1-1
size: NA
D: NA
length: 17
CDR3: CASSQPSRGAPNTEAFF
DNA: TGTGCCAGCAGCCAACCCTCCCGCGGGGCGCCTAACACTGAAGCTTTCTTT

V: TRBV20-1
J: TRBJ1-6
size: NA
D: NA
length: 15
CDR3: CSARQGSGWNSPLHF
DNA: TGCAGTGCTAGACAGGGATCGGGGTGGAATTCACCCCTCCACTTT

V: TRBV5-5
J: TRBJ2-4
size: NA
D: NA
length: 15
CDR3: CASSLSLVPQSIQYF
DNA: TGTGCCAGCAGCTTGAGTCTTGTCCCCCAAAGCATTCAGTACTTC

V: TRBV4-3
J: TRBJ2-7
size: NA
D: NA
length: 12
CDR3: CASTGPAYEQYF
DNA: TGCGCCAGCACAGGGCCGGCCTACGAGCAGTACTTC

V: TRBV3-1
J: TRBJ1-2
size: NA
D: NA
length: 17
CDR3: CASSQDRGALANYGYTF
DNA: TGCGCCAGCAGCCAAGATCGAGGGGCCCTAGCTAACTATGGCTACACCTTC

V: TRBV11-2
J: TRBJ2-3
size: many
D: TRBD2
length: 15
CDR3: CASSLTSGVTDTQYF
DNA: TGTGCCAGCAGCTTAACTAGCGGGGTCACAGATACGCAGTATTTT

V: TRBV6-2/TRBV6-3
J: TRBJ2-7
size: many
D: TRBD1
length: 16
CDR3: CASNPDETGVYDEQYF
DNA: TGTGCCAGCAACCCAGACGAAACAGGGGTTTATGACGAGCAGTACTTC

V: TRBV7-9
J: TRBJ2-7
size: many
D: NA
length: 15
CDR3: CASTPWGGRDYEQYF
DNA: TGTGCCAGCACTCCCTGGGGGGGCAGAGACTACGAGCAGTACTTC

V: TRBV7-3
J: TRBJ2-7
size: NA
D: NA
length: 11
CDR3: CASSTNYEQYF
DNA: TGTGCCAGCAGCACCAACTACGAGCAGTACTTC

V: TRBV20-1
J: TRBJ1-2
size: NA
D: NA
length: 13
CDR3: CSAGTGRDYGYTF
DNA: TGCAGTGCCGGCACGGGGCGCGACTATGGCTACACCTTC

V: TRBV29-1
J: TRBJ1-3
size: NA
D: NA
length: 16
CDR3: CSVSDDLLESGNTIYF
DNA: TGCAGCGTTTCGGATGATCTCCTAGAATCGGGAAACACCATATATTTT

V: TRBV24-1
J: TRBJ2-1
size: NA
D: TRBD2
length: 17
CDR3: CATSDWGLAGAPNEQFF
DNA: TGTGCCACCAGTGATTGGGGACTAGCGGGGGCCCCAAATGAGCAGTTCTTC

V: TRBV15
J: TRBJ2-5
size: NA
D: NA
length: 16
CDR3: CATSREVFRVGETQYF
DNA: TGTGCCACCAGCAGAGAGGTCTTTCGGGTGGGGGAGACCCAGTACTTC

V: TRBV10-2
J: TRBJ2-2
size: NA
D: NA
length: 13
CDR3: CASSDPHSGELFF
DNA: TGCGCCAGCAGTGATCCTCATTCCGGGGAGCTGTTTTTT

V: TRBV11-2
J: TRBJ1-2
size: NA
D: NA
length: 16
CDR3: CASSLGPTGWVGGYTF
DNA: TGTGCCAGCAGCTTAGGCCCCACGGGATGGGTGGGTGGCTACACCTTC

V: TRBV6-4
J: TRBJ2-1
size: NA
D: NA
length: 14
CDR3: CASSDSWGNNEQFF
DNA: TGTGCCAGCAGTGACTCGTGGGGGAACAATGAGCAGTTCTTC

V: TRBV7-3
J: TRBJ1-1
size: NA
D: NA
length: 14
CDR3: CASSLGKGFTEAFF
DNA: TGTGCCAGCAGCTTGGGGAAGGGGTTCACTGAAGCTTTCTTT

V: TRBV19
J: TRBJ1-5
size: many
D: NA
length: 17
CDR3: CASSIDGRVRSNQPQHF
DNA: TGTGCCAGTAGTATAGATGGGAGGGTAAGAAGCAATCAGCCCCAGCATTTT

V: TRBV2
J: TRBJ2-7
size: NA
D: NA
length: 13
CDR3: CASRVEGPREQYF
DNA: TGTGCCAGCAGGGTGGAGGGCCCAAGAGAGCAGTACTTC

V: TRBV7-2
J: TRBJ2-3
size: NA
D: NA
length: 14
CDR3: CASSIPGGTDTQYF
DNA: TGTGCCAGCAGCATACCAGGGGGGACAGATACGCAGTATTTT

V: TRBV5-1
J: TRBJ2-7
size: many
D: NA
length: 15
CDR3: CASSYGPRATYEQYF
DNA: TGTGCCAGCAGTTATGGTCCTAGGGCGACCTACGAGCAGTACTTC

V: TRBV2
J: TRBJ2-3
size: NA
D: NA
length: 14
CDR3: CASSESWGRDTQYF
DNA: TGTGCCAGCAGTGAATCTTGGGGACGAGATACGCAGTATTTT

V: TRBV6-4
J: TRBJ2-1
size: few
D: TRBD2
length: 15
CDR3: CASSHGTSESNEQFF
DNA: TGTGCCAGCAGTCACGGGACTAGCGAAAGCAATGAGCAGTTCTTC

V: TRBV15
J: TRBJ1-6
size: NA
D: NA
length: 13
CDR3: CATTISYNSPLHF
DNA: TGTGCCACCACCATCTCCTATAATTCACCCCTCCACTTT

V: TRBV20-1
J: TRBJ2-3
size: NA
D: NA
length: 11
CDR3: CSAGGLDTQYF
DNA: TGCAGTGCTGGGGGACTAGATACGCAGTATTTT

V: TRBV11-2
J: TRBJ2-7
size: NA
D: NA
length: 15
CDR3: CASSFARGTSYEQYF
DNA: TGTGCCAGCAGCTTTGCCAGGGGTACATCCTACGAGCAGTACTTC

V: TRBV15
J: TRBJ2-5
size: few
D: NA
length: 13
CDR3: CATTRDRQETQYF
DNA: TGTGCCACCACGAGAGACAGACAAGAGACCCAGTACTTC

V: TRBV13
J: TRBJ1-2
size: many
D: NA
length: 14
CDR3: CASSLGRGAGGYTF
DNA: TGTGCCAGCAGCTTAGGTCGGGGGGCAGGGGGCTACACCTTC

V: TRBV6-1
J: TRBJ2-1
size: NA
D: TRBD2
length: 16
CDR3: CASSGDSGGPYNEQFF
DNA: TGTGCCAGCAGTGGCGATAGCGGGGGGCCCTACAATGAGCAGTTCTTC

V: TRBV6-5
J: TRBJ2-3
size: many
D: NA
length: 15
CDR3: CASSYSGESTDTQYF
DNA: TGTGCCAGCAGTTACTCAGGGGAAAGCACAGATACGCAGTATTTT

V: TRBV6-1
J: TRBJ2-7
size: many
D: NA
length: 14
CDR3: CASSEDVSRYEQYF
DNA: TGTGCCAGCAGTGAAGACGTATCCCGATACGAGCAGTACTTC

V: TRBV9
J: TRBJ1-5
size: NA
D: NA
length: 17
CDR3: CASSVLSGLAGNQPQHF
DNA: TGTGCCAGCAGCGTCCTATCGGGACTAGCGGGGAATCAGCCCCAGCATTTT

V: TRBV25-1
J: TRBJ2-7
size: NA
D: NA
length: 14
CDR3: CASRGDGFSYEQYF
DNA: TGTGCCAGCAGAGGGGACGGTTTCTCCTACGAGCAGTACTTC

V: TRBV7-6
J: TRBJ1-1
size: NA
D: TRBD1
length: 15
CDR3: CASSLRGPKNTEAFF
DNA: TGTGCCAGCAGCTTAAGGGGGCCAAAGAACACTGAAGCTTTCTTT

V: TRBV5-1
J: TRBJ2-7
size: many
D: NA
length: 14
CDR3: CASTPFPGSYEQYF
DNA: TGCGCCAGCACCCCGTTTCCGGGATCCTACGAGCAGTACTTC

V: TRBV7-9
J: TRBJ2-7
size: NA
D: NA
length: 12
CDR3: CAGSLAVYEQYF
DNA: TGTGCCGGCAGCTTGGCCGTCTACGAGCAGTACTTC

V: TRBV7-9
J: TRBJ2-2
size: NA
D: NA
length: 12
CDR3: CASSSAAGELFF
DNA: TGTGCCAGCAGCTCAGCGGCCGGGGAGCTGTTTTTT

V: TRBV7-3
J: TRBJ1-1
size: few
D: NA
length: 12
CDR3: CASSLTRAEAFF
DNA: TGTGCCAGCAGCTTAACGAGGGCTGAAGCTTTCTTT

V: TRBV5-1
J: TRBJ1-2
size: NA
D: NA
length: 13
CDR3: CASSLEGVDGYTF
DNA: TGCGCCAGCAGCTTGGAAGGGGTCGACGGCTACACCTTC

V: TRBV20-1
J: TRBJ1-5
size: NA
D: TRBD1
length: 13
CDR3: CSAGQGVNQPQHF
DNA: TGCAGTGCTGGACAGGGGGTCAATCAGCCCCAGCATTTT

V: TRBV20-1
J: TRBJ2-5
size: NA
D: TRBD1
length: 14
CDR3: CSASQGTGEETQYF
DNA: TGCAGTGCTAGTCAAGGGACAGGGGAAGAGACCCAGTACTTC

V: TRBV2
J: TRBJ1-2
size: NA
D: NA
length: 13
CDR3: CASSELGTYGYTF
DNA: TGTGCCAGCAGTGAGTTGGGGACCTATGGCTACACCTTC

V: TRBV20-1
J: TRBJ1-2
size: NA
D: NA
length: 12
CDR3: CSARAGGNGYTF
DNA: TGCAGTGCTAGAGCCGGGGGGAATGGCTACACCTTC

V: TRBV9
J: TRBJ1-1
size: NA
D: NA
length: 17
CDR3: CASSLTWTDPMNTEAFF
DNA: TGTGCCAGCAGCCTTACCTGGACAGATCCCATGAACACTGAAGCTTTCTTT

V: TRBV4-1
J: TRBJ1-4
size: few
D: NA
length: 15
CDR3: CASSQDLTTGEKLFF
DNA: TGCGCCAGCAGCCAAGATTTGACCACCGGTGAAAAACTGTTTTTT

V: TRBV29-1
J: TRBJ1-2
size: NA
D: NA
length: 12
CDR3: CSVAAGDYGYTF
DNA: TGCAGCGTTGCTGCAGGGGACTATGGCTACACCTTC

V: TRBV7-6
J: TRBJ1-1
size: NA
D: NA
length: 11
CDR3: CASSFPDEAFF
DNA: TGTGCCAGCAGCTTCCCCGATGAAGCTTTCTTT

V: TRBV13
J: TRBJ2-7
size: NA
D: TRBD2
length: 14
CDR3: CASSAGTSGYEQYF
DNA: TGTGCCAGCAGCGCGGGGACTAGCGGCTACGAGCAGTACTTC

V: TRBV19
J: TRBJ2-3
size: once
D: NA
length: 15
CDR3: CASSADSSWTDTQYF
DNA: TGTGCCAGTAGTGCCGACAGTTCCTGGACAGATACGCAGTATTTT

V: TRBV29-1
J: TRBJ1-5
size: NA
D: NA
length: 11
CDR3: CSSSGDQPQHF
DNA: TGCAGCTCTTCGGGAGATCAGCCCCAGCATTTT

V: TRBV5-5
J: TRBJ1-4
size: NA
D: TRBD1
length: 15
CDR3: CASRGTGTTNEKLFF
DNA: TGTGCCAGCAGGGGGACAGGGACAACTAATGAAAAACTGTTTTTT

V: TRBV7-8
J: TRBJ2-5
size: NA
D: NA
length: 14
CDR3: CASSVVAIPETQYF
DNA: TGTGCCAGCAGCGTAGTCGCAATCCCAGAGACCCAGTACTTC

V: TRBV2
J: TRBJ2-2
size: NA
D: NA
length: 14
CDR3: CASSVNTHTGELFF
DNA: TGTGCCAGCAGTGTGAACACGCACACCGGGGAGCTGTTTTTT

V: TRBV19
J: TRBJ2-1
size: many
D: TRBD2
length: 16
CDR3: CASSIYAGGSYNEQFF
DNA: TGTGCCAGTAGTATCTATGCGGGGGGCTCCTACAATGAGCAGTTCTTC

V: TRBV24-1
J: TRBJ2-7
size: NA
D: NA
length: 13
CDR3: CATSDLVGYEQYF
DNA: TGTGCCACCAGTGATTTGGTCGGGTACGAGCAGTACTTC